This T cell receptor beta chain was sequenced in a study of blood T cell repertoires in COVID-19. Turning to the study itself: Samples representing acute and convalescent COVID-19 were sourced from the United States, Italy and Spain.

The length of the CDR3 is 17 residues. The ends were cut back, 5 bases at V and 0 bases at J, with 17 bases in the middle. Germline CDR1 and CDR2: MDHEN and SYDVKM. Data came from immunoSEQ multiplex PCR; TCRdb stores just in-frame clones and leaves some out. The sample lists over 200,000 clones, roughly 90% occurring once. The receptor comes from a woman aged 55-69 years with acute or convalescent COVID-19. The chain employs TRBV28 and TRBJ2-1, with D hard to call. Sample: peripheral blood. CDR3 DNA: TGTGCCAGCAGTCCGTCCGTATTGGGCAGCTCCTACAATGAGCAGTTCTTC. Its translation is CASSPSVLGSSYNEQFF.